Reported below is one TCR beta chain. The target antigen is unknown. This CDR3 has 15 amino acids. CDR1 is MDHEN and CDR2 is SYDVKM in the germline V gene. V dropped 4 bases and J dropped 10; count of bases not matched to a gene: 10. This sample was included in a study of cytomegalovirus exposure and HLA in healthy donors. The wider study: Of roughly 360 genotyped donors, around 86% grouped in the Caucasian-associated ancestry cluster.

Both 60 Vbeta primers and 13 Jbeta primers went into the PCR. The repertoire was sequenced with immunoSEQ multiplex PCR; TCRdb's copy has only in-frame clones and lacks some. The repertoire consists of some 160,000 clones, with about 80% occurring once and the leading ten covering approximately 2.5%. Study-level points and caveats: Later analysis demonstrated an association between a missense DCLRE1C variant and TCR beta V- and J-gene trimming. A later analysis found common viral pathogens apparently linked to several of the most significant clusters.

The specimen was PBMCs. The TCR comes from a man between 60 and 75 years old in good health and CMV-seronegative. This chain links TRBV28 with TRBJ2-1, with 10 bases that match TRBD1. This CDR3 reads CASSSQDRGLWEQFF. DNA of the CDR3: TGTGCCAGCAGTTCCCAAGACAGGGGGCTATGGGAGCAGTTCTTC. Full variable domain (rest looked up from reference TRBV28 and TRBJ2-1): DVKVTQSSRYLVKRTGEKVFLECVQDMDHENMFWYRQDPGLGLRLIYFSYDVKMKEKGDIPEGYSVSREKKERFSLILESASTNQTSMYLCASSSQDRGLWEQFFGPGTRLTVL.